Only a few counts were recorded for the clone carrying this TCR beta chain. V shed 2 bases, J shed 3 bases, and the junction held 15 bases outside the gene matches. The CDR3 is 17 residues long. Germline values: CDR1 DFQATT, CDR2 SNEGSKA (reference sequence). The data are from a study of blood T cells in healthy people across ages. Combining a sample-barcoded 5' primer with a J-beta primer mix, a second PCR ran for roughly 6 to 11 cycles. TCRdb called the 5' RACE reads again in MiXCR, with one record for every CDR3 protein. The data hold about 1.6 million distinct CDR3 sequences, with 34% observed a single time.

This chain uses TRBV20-1 with TRBJ1-2, with TRBD1 identical over 7 bases. The receptor was derived from a woman aged 30 to 39 in good health. The sequencing sample was made of blood. The CDR3 DNA sequence: TGCAGTGCTAGATTTTCAGTCACAGGGGTACGAGACTATGGCTACACCTTC. Residues: CSARFSVTGVRDYGYTF.